This TCR beta chain was observed in a study of blood T cell repertoires in COVID-19. Study context: The study drew acute and convalescent COVID-19 samples from the United States, Italy and Spain. Sources were T cells, B-cell-depleted T cells, or PBMCs; the material itself was cDNA or gDNA.

Exposed enrollees encountered a COVID-19 case at some point within 2 weeks before study entry. In the authors' workflow: Estimation of nucleated cell counts was performed using reference gene primer amplification. The data were produced by immunoSEQ multiplex PCR, yet TCRdb's version contains in-frame clones alone and is incomplete. V and J calls and clone size are as listed in that table; D and trimming were resolved from the DNA. The sample records around 320,000 clones, approximately 91% being singletons. The CDR3 is 13 amino acids. The germline CDR1 and CDR2 sequences are MGHRA and YSYEKL. V was trimmed by 1 base and J by 8 bases, leaving 9 bases between them.

The specimen was PBMCs or T cells enriched from blood (not recorded which). The chain recombines TRBV4-1 with TRBJ1-5; D possibly corresponds to TRBD1 (5 bases). The TCR comes from a woman in her 30s who had been exposed to COVID-19. This CDR3 reads CASSQVGGKPQHF. DNA for the CDR3: TGCGCCAGCAGCCAAGTTGGGGGGAAGCCCCAGCATTTT.